The 20 T cell receptor beta chains below were found in one sample sequenced in a study of blood T cells in healthy people across ages. Primers used in a second PCR of about 7 to 12 cycles were a sample-barcoded 5' primer and a J-beta primer mix. TCRdb reanalysed the 5' RACE reads using MiXCR and keeps one entry per CDR3 protein. The sample holds fewer than 950,000 distinct CDR3 sequences, about 36% seen once. Sequencing was done on a sample of blood. The receptor set was obtained from a man aged 18-30 years in good health.

The chain has TRBV6-6 and TRBJ1-1, with D perhaps TRBD1 (6 bases). Looked up from germline, CDR1 is MNHNY and CDR2 is SVGAGI (reference sequence). Deletions cut 4 bases from V and 0 bases from J, with 12 bases between. There are 15 residues in the CDR3. The CDR3 bases are TGTGCCAGCAGTTTCCTAGGGGGAATGAACACTGAAGCTTTCTTT. It encodes CASSFLGGMNTEAFF.

This clonotype was seen a handful of times. Germline is not matched at one junction end, which may reflect a read error. The gene calls are TRBV6-5 and TRBJ2-1, with D perhaps TRBD2 (6 bases). The V gene's germline CDR1 is MNHEY and CDR2 SVGAGI. CDR3 length: 14 amino acids. CDR3 sequence: CATSAGPSDNEQFF. CDR3 coding DNA: TGTGCCACTTCTGCGGGACCCTCCGACAATGAGCAGTTCTTC.

The table lists this clonotype with many counts. The chain uses TRBV10-3 and TRBJ1-5, with D maybe TRBD1 (5 bases). The CDR3 runs to 13 residues. CDR1 and CDR2 from the germline V gene are ENHRY and SYGVKD. Trimming took off 8 bases at V and 0 bases at J, with 8 bases between the two ends. CDR3 region: CAIGGNSNQPQHF. Here the CDR3 DNA reads TGTGCCATCGGGGGAAATAGCAATCAGCCCCAGCATTTT.

On this clonotype: With a much larger clone just one base away, this may be a read error. The chain joins TRBV12-3 or TRBV12-4 to TRBJ2-3, with 7 bases identical to TRBD2. The CDR3 has 16 amino acids. The CDR3 protein is CAGRPSMGGVTDTQYF. DNA of the CDR3: TGTGCCGGCAGACCCTCAATGGGGGGGGTCACAGATACGCAGTATTTT.

The sample holds a few counts of this clonotype. This chain uses TRBV27 with TRBJ1-1; a weak D match, TRBD1 (5 bases). The CDR3 has 14 residues. Deletions cut 0 bases from V and 6 bases from J, with 11 bases between. In germline, CDR1 is MNHEY, CDR2 SMNVEV (reference sequence). The CDR3 loop reads CASSLSPGGAEAFF. The CDR3 DNA reads as TGTGCCAGCAGTTTATCTCCCGGAGGGGCTGAAGCTTTCTTT.

This clonotype was seen at least ten times. The chain couples TRBV6-6 to TRBJ2-7; D gene uncertain. Trimming stripped 2 bases from V and 0 bases from J, with 5 bases between. Germline V gene data show CDR1 as MNHNY and CDR2 as SVGAGI (reference sequence). This CDR3 has 13 residues. CDR3 DNA sequence: TGTGCCAGCAGTTACAGCACCTCCTACGAGCAGTACTTC. This translates into CASSYSTSYEQYF.

Turning to this clonotype: It may be a read error: a sequence one base away is much more abundant. The V call is TRBV12-3 or TRBV12-4, the J call TRBJ2-1; 8 bases match TRBD1. The V segment lost 6 bases and the J segment 10 bases; nucleotides outside the gene matches: 17. The CDR3 covers 16 residues. CDR3 region: CASSSTGTGDLYEQFF. The DNA for the CDR3 is TGTGCCAGCAGCTCTACCGGGACAGGTGACCTCTACGAGCAGTTCTTC.

The chain couples TRBV24-1 to TRBJ2-1; 8 bases agree with TRBD2. The V and J ends lost 1 base and 2 bases, in that order; junction bases with no gene match: 15. The CDR3 runs 20 residues. CDR1 is KGHDR and CDR2 is SFDVKD in the germline V gene. The CDR3 nucleotides are TGTGCCACCAGTGATTTTCCGGAGCTAGCGGGCCCCGATGCCTACAATGAGCAGTTCTTC. Translated: CATSDFPELAGPDAYNEQFF.

The CDR3 sequence: CASSQPLAGTSPQSSYNEQFF. For the CDR3, the DNA is TGTGCCAGCAGCCAGCCCCTAGCGGGCACCTCCCCGCAGAGCTCCTACAATGAGCAGTTCTTC. V usage is TRBV7-6 and J usage is TRBJ2-1, with 8 bases identical to TRBD2. Germline CDR1 SGHVS, CDR2 FNYEAQ. Trimming took 5 bases from V and 0 from J; bases not matched to a gene: 21. The CDR3 is 21 amino acids.

This clonotype was detected only a few times. The rearrangement uses TRBV4-3 and TRBJ1-2; D not certain. The germline gives CDR1 LGHNA, CDR2 YSLEER. Trimming removed 0 bases from V and 5 bases from J, with 19 bases in between. The CDR3 extends over 17 amino acids. The CDR3 reads CASSQDPVSTRGYGYTF. Here the CDR3 DNA reads TGCGCCAGCAGCCAAGATCCGGTGTCCACCCGTGGGTATGGCTACACCTTC.

This clonotype was counted a few times. V gene TRBV2 combines with J gene TRBJ2-1; TRBD1 matches at 10 bases. The CDR3 runs to 14 residues. Germline V lookup: CDR1 SNHLY, CDR2 FYNNEI. V gave up 1 base and J gave up 7 bases; unmatched junction bases: 1. The CDR3: CASSEGTGGNEQFF. In DNA form, the CDR3 reads TGTGCCAGCAGTGAAGGGACAGGGGGGAATGAGCAGTTCTTC.

This clonotype was counted many times. This chain uses TRBV20-1 with TRBJ2-5; D is uncertain. Trimming took 6 bases from V and 4 from J, leaving 15 bases between them. This CDR3 has 13 residues. CDR1 is DFQATT, CDR2 SNEGSKA, per germline (reference sequence). Here the CDR3 reads CSASDLEIETQYF. The CDR3 region has the DNA TGCAGTGCATCCGACTTGGAGATAGAGACCCAGTACTTC.

This clonotype appeared once. Compared with germline, one end of the junction differs, possibly owing to a read error. The chain combines TRBV5-1 with TRBJ1-1; D gene ambiguous. The germline CDR1 and CDR2 sequences are SGHRS and YFSETQ. The CDR3 extends over 18 amino acids. The CDR3: CASSSHKYGLRPNAEAFF. The CDR3 region has the DNA TGCGCCAGCAGCTCTCACAAGTACGGGTTGAGACCGAACGCTGAAGCTTTCTTT.

Concerning this clonotype itself: A single base separates this from a much larger clone, so it may be a read error. This chain uses TRBV12-3 or TRBV12-4 with TRBJ2-3; D unclear. Trimming pared 5 bases from V and 1 base from J, leaving 13 bases between. The CDR3 consists of 15 residues. The DNA for the CDR3 is TGTGCCAGCAGTATCCTCGTGGTTGGCACAGATACGCAGTATTTT. This codes for CASSILVVGTDTQYF.

The chain combines TRBV20-1 with TRBJ2-2, with TRBD2 matching 9 bases. The CDR3 contains 13 residues. V gave up 6 bases and J gave up 5 bases; unmatched junction bases: 4. Germline CDR1 and CDR2: DFQATT and SNEGSKA (reference sequence). CDR3: CSAALAGTGELFF. The CDR3 DNA follows: TGCAGTGCCGCCCTAGCGGGGACCGGGGAGCTGTTTTTT.

This chain links TRBV24-1 with TRBJ1-2; tentatively, D is TRBD1 (5 bases). Germline V gives CDR1 KGHDR, CDR2 SFDVKD. This CDR3 is 12 amino acids long. V was shortened by 3 bases and J by 10 bases, with 11 bases between the two germline ends. The CDR3 bases are TGTGCCACCAGTGATCTGGGACTTTTCTACACCTTC. Translated, it gives CATSDLGLFYTF.

V and J are TRBV9 and TRBJ2-1, with 10 bases lining up with TRBD2. The ends lost 0 bases at V and 6 bases at J; junction bases unmatched: 3. The germline CDR1 and CDR2 sequences are SGDLS and YYNGEE. The CDR3 length is 15 residues. CDR3 nucleotides: TGTGCCAGCAGCGTAGCAACTAGCGGGGCCAATGAGCAGTTCTTC. Translating gives CASSVATSGANEQFF.

J is TRBJ2-4 and V is TRBV3-1; D possibly corresponds to TRBD1 (6 bases). The J call is doubtful: the DNA matches TRBJ2-7 better. The CDR3 length is 13 residues. Germline loops: CDR1 LGHDT, CDR2 YNNKEL (reference sequence). CDR3 coding DNA: TGTGCCAGCAGCTCACAGGGAGTGTACGAGCAGTACTTC. This translates into CASSSQGVYEQYF.

As to this clonotype: The junction differs from germline at one of its ends, possibly a read error. The chain combines TRBV7-2 with TRBJ2-3; tentatively, D is TRBD2 (6 bases). There are 15 residues in the CDR3. Germline lookup yields CDR1 SGHTA and CDR2 FQGNSA. CDR3 region: CACSLGLQSTDTQYF. Written as DNA, the CDR3 is TGTGCCTGCAGCTTAGGACTACAGAGCACAGATACGCAGTATTTT.

This clonotype was counted between two and nine times. The chain employs TRBV2 and TRBJ1-4; 7 bases are a match to TRBD1. Germline trimming cut 8 bases from V and 4 bases from J; bases unmatched to any gene: 7. CDR3 length equals 14 residues. CDR1 is SNHLY, CDR2 FYNNEI, per germline. CDR3 in amino acids: CASGQTGINEKLFF. For the CDR3, the DNA is TGTGCCAGCGGCCAGACAGGGATTAATGAAAAACTGTTTTTT.